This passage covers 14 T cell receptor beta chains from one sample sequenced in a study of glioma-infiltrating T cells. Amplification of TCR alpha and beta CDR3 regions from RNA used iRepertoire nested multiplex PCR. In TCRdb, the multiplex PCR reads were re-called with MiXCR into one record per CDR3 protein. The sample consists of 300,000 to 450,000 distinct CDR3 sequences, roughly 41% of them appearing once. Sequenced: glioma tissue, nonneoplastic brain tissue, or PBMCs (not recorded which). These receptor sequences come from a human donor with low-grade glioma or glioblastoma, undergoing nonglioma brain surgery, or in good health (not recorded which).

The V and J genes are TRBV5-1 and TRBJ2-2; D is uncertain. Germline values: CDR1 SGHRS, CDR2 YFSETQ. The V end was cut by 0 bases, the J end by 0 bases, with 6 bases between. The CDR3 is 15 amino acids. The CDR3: CASSLELANTGELFF. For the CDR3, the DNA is TGCGCCAGCAGCTTGGAGCTCGCGAACACCGGGGAGCTGTTTTTT. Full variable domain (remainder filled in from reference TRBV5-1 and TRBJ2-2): KAGVTQTPRYLIKTRGQQVTLSCSPISGHRSVSWYQQTPGQGLQFLFEYFSETQRNKGNFPGRFSGRQFSNSRSEMNVSTLELGDSALYLCASSLELANTGELFFGEGSRLTVL.

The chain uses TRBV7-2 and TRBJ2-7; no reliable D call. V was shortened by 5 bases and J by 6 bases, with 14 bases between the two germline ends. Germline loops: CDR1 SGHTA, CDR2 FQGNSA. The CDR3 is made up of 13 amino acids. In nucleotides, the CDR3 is TGTGCCAGCAGCCTTACCCCTTGGGCCGAGCAGTACTTC. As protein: CASSLTPWAEQYF.

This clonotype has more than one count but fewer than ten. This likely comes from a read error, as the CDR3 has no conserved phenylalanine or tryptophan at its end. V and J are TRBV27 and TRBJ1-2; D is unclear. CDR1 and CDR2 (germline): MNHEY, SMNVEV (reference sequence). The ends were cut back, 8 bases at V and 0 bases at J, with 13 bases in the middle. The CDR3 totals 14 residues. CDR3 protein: CASFSTVSNYGYTL. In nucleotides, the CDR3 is TGTGCCAGCTTCTCGACGGTTTCTAACTATGGCTACACCTTG.

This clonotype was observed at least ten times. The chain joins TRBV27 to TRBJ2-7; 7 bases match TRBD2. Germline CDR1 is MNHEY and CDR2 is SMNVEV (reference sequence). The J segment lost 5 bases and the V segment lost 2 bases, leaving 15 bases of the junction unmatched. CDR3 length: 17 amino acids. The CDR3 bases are TGTGCCAGCAGTTTACTTGCGGTCGGTTCTAGCGGACACGAGCAGTACTTC. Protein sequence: CASSLLAVGSSGHEQYF.

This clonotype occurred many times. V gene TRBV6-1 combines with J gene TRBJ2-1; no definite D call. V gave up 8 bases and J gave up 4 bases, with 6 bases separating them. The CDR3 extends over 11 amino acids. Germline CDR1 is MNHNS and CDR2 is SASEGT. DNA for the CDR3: TGTGCCAGCCCCTATTACAATGAGCAGTTCTTC. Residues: CASPYYNEQFF.

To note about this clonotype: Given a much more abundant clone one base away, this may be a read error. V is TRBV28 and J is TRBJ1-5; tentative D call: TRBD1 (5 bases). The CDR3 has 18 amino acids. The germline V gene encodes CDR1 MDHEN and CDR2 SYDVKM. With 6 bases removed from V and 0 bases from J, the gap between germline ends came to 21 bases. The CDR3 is CASSPVISGADSNQPQHF. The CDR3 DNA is TGTGCCAGCAGCCCTGTAATAAGCGGGGCGGATAGCAATCAGCCCCAGCATTTT.

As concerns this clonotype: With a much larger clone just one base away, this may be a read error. CDR3 DNA: TGCAGTGCTACACAGGGGGGAGGTGGGGTCTATGCCTACACCTTC. Translation: CSATQGGGGVYAYTF. The chain recombines TRBV20-1 with TRBJ1-2; 8 nucleotides align to TRBD1. The CDR3 runs to 15 residues. CDR1 and CDR2 (germline): DFQATT, SNEGSKA (reference sequence).

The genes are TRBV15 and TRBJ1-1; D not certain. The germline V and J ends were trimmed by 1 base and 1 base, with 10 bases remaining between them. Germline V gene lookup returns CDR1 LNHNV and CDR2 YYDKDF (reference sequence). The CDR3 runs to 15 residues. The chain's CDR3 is CATSRVAGPNTEAFF. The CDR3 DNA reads TGTGCCACCAGCAGAGTGGCAGGACCGAACACTGAAGCTTTCTTT.

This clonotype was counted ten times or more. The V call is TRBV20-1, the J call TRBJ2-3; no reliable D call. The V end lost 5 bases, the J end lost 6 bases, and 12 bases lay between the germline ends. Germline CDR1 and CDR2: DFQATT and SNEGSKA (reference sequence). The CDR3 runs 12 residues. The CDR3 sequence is CSAWGGRDTQYF. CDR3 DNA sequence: TGCAGTGCTTGGGGTGGCAGGGATACGCAGTATTTT.

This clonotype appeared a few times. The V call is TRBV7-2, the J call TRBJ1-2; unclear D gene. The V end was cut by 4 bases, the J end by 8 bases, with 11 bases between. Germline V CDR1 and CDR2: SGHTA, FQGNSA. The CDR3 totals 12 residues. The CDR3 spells CASSSTQRGYTF. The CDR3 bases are TGTGCCAGCAGCTCGACCCAAAGGGGCTACACCTTC.

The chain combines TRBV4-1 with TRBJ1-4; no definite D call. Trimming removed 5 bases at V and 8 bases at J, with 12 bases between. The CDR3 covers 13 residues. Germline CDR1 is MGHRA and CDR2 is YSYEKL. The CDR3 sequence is CASSDISREKLFF. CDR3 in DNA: TGCGCCAGCAGCGATATAAGTCGAGAAAAACTGTTTTTT.

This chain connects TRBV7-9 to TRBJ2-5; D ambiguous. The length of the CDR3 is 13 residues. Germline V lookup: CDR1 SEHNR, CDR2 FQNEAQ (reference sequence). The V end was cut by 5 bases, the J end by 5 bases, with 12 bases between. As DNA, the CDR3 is TGTGCCAGCAGCGAGTCGACATGGGAGACCCAGTACTTC. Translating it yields CASSESTWETQYF.

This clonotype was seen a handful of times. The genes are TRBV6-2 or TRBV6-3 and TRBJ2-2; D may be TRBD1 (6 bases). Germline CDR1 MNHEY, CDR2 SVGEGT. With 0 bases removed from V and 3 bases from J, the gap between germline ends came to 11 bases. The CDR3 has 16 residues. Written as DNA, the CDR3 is TGTGCCAGCAGTTACTCGATGAGGACAGACACCGGGGAGCTGTTTTTT. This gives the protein CASSYSMRTDTGELFF.

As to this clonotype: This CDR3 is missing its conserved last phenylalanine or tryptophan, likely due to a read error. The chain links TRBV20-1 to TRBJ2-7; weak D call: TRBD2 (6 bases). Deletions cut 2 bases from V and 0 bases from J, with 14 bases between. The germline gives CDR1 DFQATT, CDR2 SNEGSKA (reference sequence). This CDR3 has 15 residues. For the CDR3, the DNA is TGCAGTGCTAGATGGGCCGGAGGGAACTCCTACGAGCAGTACCTC. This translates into CSARWAGGNSYEQYL.